The 5 T cell receptor beta chains below come from one sample, sequenced in a study of T-cell memory formation after mild COVID-19. TCRdb itself ran the 5' RACE reads through MiXCR, one entry per CDR3 protein. The sample has roughly 120,000 distinct CDR3 sequences; about 17% are singletons. The sequencing input was PBMCs or a T cell subset sorted from them (not recorded which). Receptor source: an adult woman who had mild COVID-19 (a few samples of this study predate the infection). Cell type and time point are not known.

The V and J genes are TRBV4-1 and TRBJ1-6; TRBD1 might be the D (6 bases). The CDR3 covers 18 residues. Germline V gives CDR1 MGHRA, CDR2 YSYEKL. V was pared by 7 bases and J by 0 bases, with 19 bases between. CDR3 region: CASTSLQGLSSYNSPLHF. The CDR3 DNA sequence: TGCGCCAGCACGTCTTTACAGGGTCTAAGCTCCTATAATTCACCCCTCCACTTT.

This chain links TRBV7-8 with TRBJ2-1, with D possibly TRBD2 on 5 matching bases. The germline CDR1 and CDR2 sequences are SGHVS and FQNEAQ. CDR3 size: 20 residues. V dropped 4 bases and J dropped 3 bases, with 28 bases sitting between them. The CDR3 sequence is CASSSPLTTQPTPFYNEQFF. The DNA for the CDR3 is TGTGCCAGCAGCTCACCCTTGACTACCCAACCTACCCCTTTCTACAATGAGCAGTTCTTC.

This clonotype was seen a few times. The chain employs TRBV20-1 and TRBJ1-1; D unclear. The germline CDR1 and CDR2 sequences are DFQATT and SNEGSKA (reference sequence). The CDR3 extends over 13 amino acids. CDR3 in amino acids: CRVEQLMNTEAFF. Here the CDR3 DNA reads TGCAGGGTGGAGCAACTCATGAACACTGAAGCTTTCTTT.

This clonotype was observed a few times. J is TRBJ1-2 and V is TRBV20-1, with 7 bases fitting TRBD1. The CDR3 length is 13 residues. Per the germline V gene, CDR1 is DFQATT and CDR2 is SNEGSKA (reference sequence). The trim removed 4 bases at V and 4 bases at J, leaving 6 bases unmatched. This CDR3 reads CSANDRARYGYTF. The CDR3 DNA is TGCAGTGCTAATGACAGGGCCCGCTATGGCTACACCTTC.

This clonotype was counted many times. The genes are TRBV4-3 and TRBJ2-5, with 8 bases lining up with TRBD1. The junction had 9 bases not matched to a gene; V was cut back by 4 bases and J by 5 bases. CDR1 and CDR2 from the germline V gene are LGHNA and YSLEER. The CDR3 runs 15 residues. CDR3 amino acids: CASSPRRGLRETQYF. The CDR3 DNA is TGCGCCAGCAGCCCGCGCAGGGGGCTTAGGGAGACCCAGTACTTC.